These 32 T cell receptor beta chains originate from one sample sequenced in a study of molecular identifiers for immune sequencing clone quantification. TCRdb reprocessed the PCR reads via MiXCR and lists one record per CDR3 protein. Of about 640,000 distinct CDR3 sequences in the sample, about 20% were seen once. Source material: naive CD8+ T cells from blood, with Jurkat cell RNA spiked in. Subset of the sample: FACS-sorted CD8+CD4-CCR7+CD45RA+ naive T cells. These receptors originate from a human donor in good health. Some libraries in this study had Jurkat cell RNA spiked in.

V usage is TRBV27 and J usage is TRBJ2-7; no reliable D call. The germline gives CDR1 MNHEY, CDR2 SMNVEV (reference sequence). Trimming shortened V by 3 bases and J by 2 bases, and 8 bases separated the two germline ends. The CDR3 runs 13 residues. The CDR3 protein is CASSFHRAYEQYF. In nucleotides, the CDR3 is TGTGCCAGCAGTTTTCACAGAGCCTACGAGCAGTACTTC.

This clonotype was recorded many times. This chain joins TRBV7-9 and TRBJ2-3; TRBD2 matches at 9 bases. J lost 1 base, V lost 1 base, and 3 bases had no gene match. Germline V gene data show CDR1 as SEHNR and CDR2 as FQNEAQ (reference sequence). This CDR3 spans 16 amino acids. In DNA, the CDR3 is TGTGCCAGCAGCTTAGTTGGCGGGAGGGGCACAGATACGCAGTATTTT. Its translation is CASSLVGGRGTDTQYF.

This clonotype appeared many times. The V and J genes are TRBV13 and TRBJ1-2; 8 nucleotides align to TRBD1. This CDR3 has 13 residues. From germline, CDR1 is PRHDT and CDR2 FYEKMQ (reference sequence). V lost 6 bases, J lost 7 bases, and 7 bases stayed unmatched. The DNA of the CDR3 is TGTGCCAGCAGTCGACAGGGGTTTATTGGCTACACCTTC. Residues: CASSRQGFIGYTF.

This clonotype occurred a few times. V usage is TRBV27 and J usage is TRBJ2-5; tentatively, D is TRBD2 (6 bases). V shed 4 bases and J shed 4 bases, with 10 bases lying between them. Germline V gene sequence: CDR1 MNHEY, CDR2 SMNVEV (reference sequence). CDR3 length: 13 amino acids. The CDR3 bases are TGTGCCAGCAGTTCCGGGGGTGGAGAGACCCAGTACTTC. Its translation is CASSSGGGETQYF.

Ten or more counts support this clonotype. The rearrangement uses TRBV21-1 and TRBJ1-5. TRBV21-1 is classified as a pseudogene. The CDR3 sequence is 19 residues long. The CDR3 DNA is TGTGCCAGCAGCAAACCCTTAGAAAAGACGGAGTCAAGCAATCAGCCCCAGCATTTT. Encoded protein: CASSKPLEKTESSNQPQHF.

The chain recombines TRBV20-1 with TRBJ2-4; no definite D call. Germline lookup yields CDR1 DFQATT and CDR2 SNEGSKA (reference sequence). This CDR3 region has 17 residues. V lost 0 bases to trimming and J lost 0 bases, with 15 bases between them. The CDR3 spells CSARENRLGIAKNIQYF. As DNA, the CDR3 is TGCAGTGCTAGAGAAAACCGACTGGGAATAGCCAAAAACATTCAGTACTTC.

In its sample, this clonotype was seen many times. This rearrangement joins TRBV5-6 to TRBJ2-3; no reliable D call. The CDR3 length is 16 residues. V shed 4 bases and J shed 4 bases, with 19 bases lying between them. Germline V CDR1 and CDR2: SGHDT, YYEEEE. The CDR3 spells CASSRRVAQTPDTQYF. The CDR3 DNA reads TGTGCCAGCAGCCGGCGCGTCGCACAAACACCAGATACGCAGTATTTT.

A remark on this clonotype: Mismatch with germline at one junction end may stem from a read error. The V gene is TRBV19, the J gene TRBJ2-1, with 11 bases that match TRBD1. The germline CDR1 and CDR2 sequences are LNHDA and SQIVND (reference sequence). The CDR3 extends over 15 amino acids. CDR3 DNA sequence: TGTGCCAGTAGTATAGGGGACAGGGGGATAAATGAGCGGTTCTTC. Translating gives CASSIGDRGINERFF. Full variable domain (outside the CDR3, taken from reference TRBV19 and TRBJ2-1): DGGITQSPKYLFRKEGQNVTLSCEQNLNHDAMYWYRQDPGQGLRLIYYSQIVNDFQKGDIAEGYSVSREKKESFPLTVTSAQKNPTAFYLCASSIGDRGINERFFGPGTRLTVL.

This clonotype has a handful of counts. The V and J genes are TRBV19 and TRBJ2-7; D remains ambiguous. The germline V gene encodes CDR1 LNHDA and CDR2 SQIVND (reference sequence). V was trimmed by 0 bases and J by 4 bases, leaving 7 bases between them. This CDR3 is 13 amino acids long. As DNA, the CDR3 is TGTGCCAGTAGTATAGACTTTGGATACGAGCAGTACTTC. Amino acids: CASSIDFGYEQYF. Variable domain in full (rest from reference TRBV19 and TRBJ2-7): DGGITQSPKYLFRKEGQNVTLSCEQNLNHDAMYWYRQDPGQGLRLIYYSQIVNDFQKGDIAEGYSVSREKKESFPLTVTSAQKNPTAFYLCASSIDFGYEQYFGPGTRLTVT.

In nucleotides, the CDR3 is TGTGCCAGCAGCCGACGCACCGGACTAGCGGGGGGTTTAAACACCGGGGAGCTGTTTTTT. Translated, it gives CASSRRTGLAGGLNTGELFF. The chain is built from TRBV7-8 and TRBJ2-2, with TRBD2 matching 14 bases. The CDR3 length is 20 residues. Per germline, CDR1 SGHVS and CDR2 FQNEAQ. V was pared by 5 bases and J by 2 bases, with 13 bases of the junction left unmatched.

This clonotype has a handful of counts. V is TRBV12-3 or TRBV12-4 and J is TRBJ2-5; D not certain. Trimming stripped 1 base from V and 5 bases from J, with 8 bases between. The CDR3 sequence is 13 residues long. This CDR3 is CASSLGVSETQYF. CDR3 nucleotides: TGTGCCAGCAGTTTAGGCGTTTCCGAGACCCAGTACTTC.

Remarks on this clonotype: A read error is possible here, since a much larger clone lies one base away. The rearrangement joins TRBV7-2 to TRBJ2-1, with TRBD1 as a possible D gene (5 bases). Looked up from germline, CDR1 is SGHTA and CDR2 is FQGNSA. The CDR3 extends over 13 amino acids. Here the CDR3 DNA reads TGTGCCAGCAACCCGGACACCTACAATGAGCAGCTCTTC. It codes for CASNPDTYNEQLF.

In this sample, this clonotype turned up many times. The CDR3 bases are TGTGCCTGGAGTGGGGACATTCTCCGCCGACCGTTCTTC. Encoded protein: CAWSGDILRRPFF. The rearrangement joins TRBV30 to TRBJ2-1, with a possible D match to TRBD1 (6 bases). CDR1 is GTSNPN, CDR2 SVGIG, per germline (reference sequence). The ends were cut back, 1 base at V and 15 bases at J, with 19 bases in the middle. The CDR3 length is 13 residues.

V and J are TRBV12-3 or TRBV12-4 and TRBJ2-2; weak D call: TRBD1 (5 bases). V shed 0 bases and J shed 7 bases, with 9 bases lying between them. The CDR3 is 14 amino acids. Here the CDR3 reads CASSLASGNGELFF. Here the CDR3 DNA reads TGTGCCAGCAGTTTAGCCTCAGGGAACGGGGAGCTGTTTTTT.

This clonotype has a count of ten or more. The V and J genes are TRBV4-2 and TRBJ2-5; D gene uncertain. Germline CDR1 reads LGHNA; CDR2 reads YNFKEQ. This CDR3 spans 13 amino acids. Between the trimmed V and J ends, which lost 6 bases and 3 bases, there was a span of 11 bases. The CDR3 is CASSLPQEETQYF. In DNA, the CDR3 is TGTGCCAGCAGTCTACCCCAGGAAGAGACCCAGTACTTC.

At least ten counts were recorded for this clonotype. The V gene is TRBV16, the J gene TRBJ1-4; unclear D gene. The V and J ends lost 0 bases and 4 bases respectively, with 3 bases between them. The CDR3 totals 13 residues. CDR1 and CDR2 from the germline V gene are KGHSY and FQNENV. The DNA of the CDR3 is TGTGCCAGCAGCCAATCTGGTAATGAAAAACTGTTTTTT. It codes for CASSQSGNEKLFF.

A remark on this clonotype: Without the conserved terminal phenylalanine or tryptophan, this CDR3 likely stems from a read error. The chain is built from TRBV15 and TRBJ2-1; 8 bases align to TRBD1. V lost 3 bases, J lost 8 bases, and 12 bases stayed unmatched. The germline gives CDR1 LNHNV, CDR2 YYDKDF (reference sequence). This CDR3 contains 16 residues. The CDR3 loop reads CATSSRDRSFSHEQFS. CDR3 in DNA: TGTGCCACCAGCAGCCGGGACAGGTCCTTCTCTCATGAGCAGTTCTCC.

This clonotype occurred many times. This sequence joins TRBV7-9 and TRBJ1-1, with TRBD1 matching 10 bases. V shed 1 base and J 5 bases; nucleotides not matched to a gene: 4. This CDR3 comprises 15 residues. CDR1 and CDR2 (germline): SEHNR, FQNEAQ (reference sequence). The CDR3 protein is CASSLGGTGETEAFF. CDR3 sequence (DNA): TGTGCCAGCAGCTTAGGCGGGACAGGGGAAACTGAAGCTTTCTTT. The full variable domain, its missing parts supplied by reference TRBV7-9 and TRBJ1-1, is DTGVSQNPRHKITKRGQNVTFRCDPISEHNRLYWYRQTLGQGPEFLTYFQNEAQLEKSRLLSDRFSAERPKGSFSTLEIQRTEQGDSAMYLCASSLGGTGETEAFFGQGTRLTVV.

With respect to this clonotype: The junction differs from germline at one of its ends, possibly a read error. The J gene is TRBJ2-7, the V gene TRBV28; possible D gene TRBD1, 5 bases. Per germline, CDR1 MDHEN and CDR2 SYDVKM. This CDR3 comprises 13 residues. Here the CDR3 DNA reads TGTGCCGGCAGCCCCGGCAGGGTCTACGAGCAGTACTTC. Translated: CAGSPGRVYEQYF.

A note on this clonotype: A much larger clone is a single base away; this may be a read error. The CDR3 end shows no conserved phenylalanine or tryptophan, and so a read error is likely. The rearrangement uses TRBV4-1 and TRBJ1-1, with D possibly being TRBD1 (5 bases). Germline V lookup: CDR1 MGHRA, CDR2 YSYEKL. This CDR3 region has 15 residues. V lost 0 bases to trimming and J lost 4 bases, with 12 bases between them. This CDR3 reads CASSQDPFQGTEAFL. CDR3 coding DNA: TGCGCCAGCAGCCAAGATCCATTCCAGGGCACTGAAGCTTTCTTG.

This clonotype was picked up a small number of times. The chain couples TRBV6-6 to TRBJ2-3, with a possible D match to TRBD2 (6 bases). The CDR3 has 16 amino acids. Germline V CDR1 and CDR2: MNHNY, SVGAGI (reference sequence). Between the trimmed V and J ends, which lost 5 bases and 6 bases, there was a span of 21 bases. CDR3 loop: CASSDLGLGSGDTQYF. The CDR3 bases are TGTGCCAGCAGTGATTTGGGACTCGGGAGCGGGGATACGCAGTATTTT.

This clonotype was detected ten times or more. The chain joins TRBV25-1 to TRBJ1-4, with 9 bases matching TRBD1. The V gene's germline CDR1 is MGHDK and CDR2 SYGVNS. CDR3 length equals 14 residues. V gave up 5 bases and J gave up 8 bases; unmatched junction bases: 6. DNA of the CDR3: TGTGCCAGCAGTTCCGGGACAGGGTGGGAAAAACTGTTTTTT. This gives the protein CASSSGTGWEKLFF.

This clonotype turned up a few times. The chain recombines TRBV6-6 with TRBJ2-7; D gene unclear. Trimming stripped 6 bases from V and 0 bases from J, with 15 bases between. The CDR3 loop spans 15 amino acids. The germline CDR1 and CDR2 sequences are MNHNY and SVGAGI (reference sequence). This chain's CDR3 is CASSRYNRDSYEQYF. The CDR3 DNA reads as TGTGCCAGCAGCCGATATAACAGAGACTCCTACGAGCAGTACTTC.

This clonotype was detected only a few times. The CDR3 loop is CASSDAGNTIYF. DNA of the CDR3: TGTGCCAGCAGCGACGCTGGAAACACCATATATTTT. This chain links TRBV9 with TRBJ1-3; D is undetermined. Germline values: CDR1 SGDLS, CDR2 YYNGEE. This CDR3 has 12 amino acids. Trimming stripped 3 bases from V and 2 bases from J, with 3 bases between.

The chain employs TRBV27 and TRBJ2-7, with D uncertain. The CDR3 extends over 15 amino acids. Trimming stripped 0 bases from V and 3 bases from J, with 12 bases between. From germline, CDR1 is MNHEY and CDR2 SMNVEV (reference sequence). The CDR3 DNA sequence: TGTGCCAGCAGTTTATCCCCCTCGAGCATCTACGAGCAGTACTTC. It codes for CASSLSPSSIYEQYF.

To note about this clonotype: A much larger clone lies a single base off, so this may be a read error. This CDR3 fails to terminate in the conserved phenylalanine or tryptophan, so it likely reflects a read error. The rearrangement joins TRBV7-9 to TRBJ2-1; a weak D match, TRBD2 (6 bases). The germline CDR1 and CDR2 sequences are SEHNR and FQNEAQ (reference sequence). V was pared by 4 bases and J by 3 bases, with 13 bases between. The CDR3 totals 15 residues. CDR3 bases: TGTGCCAGCAGCTCCATAGCGGCATACTACAATGAGCAGTTCCTC. Its protein is CASSSIAAYYNEQFL.

This clonotype has at least ten counts. The chain is built from TRBV27 and TRBJ1-4; D is ambiguous. The CDR3 sequence is 13 residues long. CDR1 and CDR2 from the germline V gene are MNHEY and SMNVEV (reference sequence). The V end was cut by 0 bases, the J end by 5 bases, with 4 bases between. The CDR3: CASSLSGNEKLFF. CDR3 sequence (DNA): TGTGCCAGCAGTTTATCAGGGAATGAAAAACTGTTTTTT. The entire variable domain, with the rest obtained from reference TRBV27 and TRBJ1-4, is as follows: EAQVTQNPRYLITVTGKKLTVTCSQNMNHEYMSWYRQDPGLGLRQIYYSMNVEVTDKGDVPEGYKVSRKEKRNFPLILESPSPNQTSLYFCASSLSGNEKLFFGSGTQLSVL.

On this clonotype itself: A read error may be the cause here, since a much bigger clone is one base away. The chain employs TRBV4-1 and TRBJ1-1, with TRBD1 matching 7 bases. Germline-derived CDR1 and CDR2 are MGHRA and YSYEKL. The CDR3 extends over 17 amino acids. Losses at the gene ends were 0 bases for V and 3 bases for J; bases not matched to a gene: 10. The CDR3 sequence: CASSQDRMTGLDTEAFF. The CDR3 nucleotides read TGCGCCAGCAGCCAAGATCGTATGACAGGGTTGGACACTGAAGCTTTCTTT.

J is TRBJ2-7 and V is TRBV7-2; tentative D call: TRBD2 (5 bases). V lost 5 bases and J lost 6, with 14 bases in between. CDR3 size: 13 residues. Looked up from germline, CDR1 is SGHTA and CDR2 is FQGNSA. As DNA, the CDR3 is TGTGCCAGCAGCGCAAGAGGGCAGGTCGAGCAGTACTTC. It specifies CASSARGQVEQYF.

This sequence joins TRBV19 and TRBJ1-3; tentative D call: TRBD1 (6 bases). Germline-derived CDR1 and CDR2 are LNHDA and SQIVND (reference sequence). The CDR3 is made up of 16 amino acids. Deletions cut 7 bases from V and 3 bases from J, with 19 bases between. CDR3 protein: CASTVGSRGHGNTIYF. CDR3 coding DNA: TGTGCCAGTACCGTAGGAAGCAGGGGACATGGAAACACCATATATTTT.

This clonotype was recorded at least ten times. The rearrangement uses TRBV5-1 and TRBJ2-7; the match to TRBD2 covers 7 bases. Unmatched junction bases numbered 10, after V lost 2 bases and J lost 2 bases. Looked up from germline, CDR1 is SGHRS and CDR2 is YFSETQ. The CDR3 extends over 16 amino acids. The CDR3 here is CASSLELAAPPYEQYF. The CDR3 coding sequence is TGCGCCAGCAGCTTAGAGCTAGCGGCGCCCCCCTACGAGCAGTACTTC.

This clonotype was observed many times. The J gene is TRBJ1-1, the V gene TRBV30; the D is unclear. CDR1 and CDR2 (germline): GTSNPN, SVGIG (reference sequence). The CDR3 is 10 residues long. With 2 bases removed from V and 6 bases from J, the gap between germline ends came to 4 bases. The CDR3 DNA follows: TGTGCCTGGAGTCCCCCTGAAGCTTTCTTT. Translated: CAWSPPEAFF.